These 25 T cell receptor beta chains came from one sample sequenced in a study of naive and memory T cell subsets. The SP2 primer and nested alpha and beta constant region primers amplified ligated cDNA in four rounds. From the 5' RACE reads, TCRdb called clonotypes with MiXCR, one entry per CDR3 protein. Among roughly 48,000 distinct CDR3 sequences listed, 4.7% were seen once. The library had UMIs added by 3' ligation of an oligonucleotide to TCR cDNA. The receptors stem from a female donor in good health.

In its sample, this clonotype was seen many times. The rearrangement joins TRBV29-1 to TRBJ2-1; possible D gene TRBD2, 6 bases. Trimming pared 3 bases from V and 3 bases from J, leaving 18 bases between. In germline, CDR1 is SQVTM, CDR2 ANQGSEA. The CDR3 extends over 16 amino acids. CDR3 sequence: CSVDGGTAFLYNEQFF. CDR3 nucleotide sequence: TGCAGCGTTGATGGAGGGACCGCCTTTCTCTACAATGAGCAGTTCTTC.

This clonotype was seen many times. The chain recombines TRBV6-5 with TRBJ2-7; D might be TRBD1 (5 bases). Germline V gene data show CDR1 as MNHEY and CDR2 as SVGAGI. Trimming removed 5 bases from V and 6 bases from J, with 14 bases in between. CDR3 length: 13 residues. The CDR3 DNA follows: TGTGCCAGCAGTCTAAGAACAGGAGTCGAGCAGTACTTC. It translates to CASSLRTGVEQYF.

V and J are TRBV4-1 and TRBJ2-5; tentative D call: TRBD2 (6 bases). The V gene lost 1 base and the J gene lost 1 base, with 16 bases spanning the gap. The CDR3 totals 17 residues. CDR1 and CDR2 from the germline V gene are MGHRA and YSYEKL. In DNA, the CDR3 is TGCGCCAGCAGCCAAGCCGTGGGGGGATGGGGCCAAGAGACCCAGTACTTC. It is translated as CASSQAVGGWGQETQYF.

Ten or more counts support this clonotype. This rearrangement joins TRBV6-6 to TRBJ2-1; the D is unclear. Trimming cost V 10 bases and J 5 bases, with 6 bases left between them. This CDR3 comprises 10 residues. Germline V gives CDR1 MNHNY, CDR2 SVGAGI (reference sequence). The CDR3: CATQHNEQFF. The DNA of the CDR3 is TGTGCCACGCAGCACAATGAGCAGTTCTTC.

This clonotype was counted many times. This sequence joins TRBV7-2 and TRBJ1-1; a weak D match, TRBD1 (6 bases). CDR1 SGHTA and CDR2 FQGNSA come from the germline V gene. V shed 1 base and J shed 1 base, with 10 bases lying between them. This CDR3 spans 15 amino acids. Here the CDR3 reads CASSLGQARNTEAFF. The CDR3 coding sequence is TGTGCCAGCAGCTTAGGACAGGCGAGGAACACTGAAGCTTTCTTT.

At least ten counts were recorded for this clonotype. The chain joins TRBV12-3 or TRBV12-4 to TRBJ1-5; D gene ambiguous. V lost 6 bases to trimming and J lost 0 bases, with 21 bases between them. The CDR3 contains 18 residues. The CDR3 is CASSHGPTTTHSNQPQHF. The CDR3 nucleotides read TGTGCCAGCAGCCATGGCCCTACAACCACTCATAGCAATCAGCCCCAGCATTTT.

The chain links TRBV19 to TRBJ1-2, with TRBD1 identical over 8 bases. The germline CDR1 and CDR2 sequences are LNHDA and SQIVND (reference sequence). J gave up 2 bases and V 0 bases, and 2 bases lay outside the gene matches. The CDR3 has 15 residues. CDR3 nucleotide sequence: TGTGCCAGTAGTATAGACGGACAGGGAAACTATGGCTACACCTTC. Its translation: CASSIDGQGNYGYTF.

Many counts were recorded for this clonotype. V and J are TRBV10-3 and TRBJ2-4; D remains unclear. CDR1 is ENHRY and CDR2 is SYGVKD in the germline V gene. The length of the CDR3 is 16 residues. Trimming shortened V by 0 bases and J by 0 bases, and 9 bases separated the two germline ends. The CDR3 here is CAISESELIAKNIQYF. CDR3 nucleotides: TGTGCCATCAGTGAGTCCGAATTAATAGCCAAAAACATTCAGTACTTC.

This clonotype was counted ten times or more. This chain uses TRBV25-1 with TRBJ2-1; 8 nucleotides align to TRBD2. V shed 4 bases and J 0 bases; nucleotides not matched to a gene: 5. The germline CDR1 and CDR2 sequences are MGHDK and SYGVNS. The CDR3 totals 16 residues. The CDR3 DNA follows: TGTGCCAGCAGTGGGCTAGCGGGTCTCTCCTACAATGAGCAGTTCTTC. Its protein is CASSGLAGLSYNEQFF.

For this clonotype: A read error may explain this, as a much larger clone is one base away. The chain couples TRBV20-1 to TRBJ1-4; tentatively, D is TRBD1 (5 bases). The V gene's germline CDR1 is DFQATT and CDR2 SNEGSKA (reference sequence). This CDR3 is built from 15 residues. CDR3 sequence (DNA): TGCAGTGCTAGGCCCCTAAGGGGTATGGCGGAAAAACGGTTTTTT. Amino acids: CSARPLRGMAEKRFF.

In this sample, this clonotype turned up many times. The rearrangement uses TRBV18 and TRBJ1-5, with 8 positions matching TRBD1. With V trimmed by 5 bases and J by 7 bases, 7 bases remained unmatched. From germline, CDR1 is KGHSH and CDR2 LQKENI. The CDR3 extends over 14 amino acids. The CDR3 region has the DNA TGTGCCAGCTCAGGACAGGGTCAGGGACAGCCCCAGCATTTT. The encoded protein is CASSGQGQGQPQHF.

This clonotype was found many times. The chain combines TRBV7-9 with TRBJ2-1; 7 positions agree with TRBD1. Germline-derived CDR1 and CDR2 are SEHNR and FQNEAQ (reference sequence). This CDR3 contains 13 residues. J was trimmed by 5 bases and V by 5 bases; bases with no gene match: 3. CDR3 sequence reads: CASSTGTDNEQFF. The CDR3 region has the DNA TGTGCCAGCAGCACTGGGACAGACAATGAGCAGTTCTTC. Variable domain in full (rest from reference TRBV7-9 and TRBJ2-1): DTGVSQNPRHKITKRGQNVTFRCDPISEHNRLYWYRQTLGQGPEFLTYFQNEAQLEKSRLLSDRFSAERPKGSFSTLEIQRTEQGDSAMYLCASSTGTDNEQFFGPGTRLTVL.

This clonotype was recorded at least ten times. The rearrangement links TRBV27 to TRBJ2-7, with 10 positions matching TRBD1. Germline values: CDR1 MNHEY, CDR2 SMNVEV (reference sequence). V dropped 2 bases and J dropped 5; count of bases not matched to a gene: 6. The CDR3 consists of 15 residues. CDR3 loop: CASSLEGGQGHEQYF. CDR3 nucleotide sequence: TGTGCCAGCAGTTTAGAAGGGGGACAGGGGCACGAGCAGTACTTC.

The chain links TRBV3-1 to TRBJ2-2; TRBD2 agrees at 9 bases. From germline, CDR1 is LGHDT and CDR2 YNNKEL (reference sequence). J lost 7 bases, V lost 4 bases, and 16 bases had no gene match. This CDR3 has 18 residues. CDR3 region: CASSPPWAGGPRDGELFF. The CDR3 bases are TGTGCCAGCAGCCCGCCGTGGGCGGGAGGGCCGAGGGACGGGGAGCTGTTTTTT.

There are many counts of this clonotype. Since a much larger clone is just one base distant, this may be a read error. V and J are TRBV6-2 or TRBV6-3 and TRBJ2-6; unclear D gene. The germline V gene has CDR1 MNHEY and CDR2 SVGEGT. This CDR3 is built from 14 residues. V was shortened by 2 bases and J by 0 bases, with 2 bases between the two germline ends. The CDR3 is CASSYSSGANVLTF. The CDR3 DNA reads TGTGCCAGCAGTTACAGCTCTGGGGCCAACGTCCTGACTTTC.

This clonotype was picked up many times. V usage is TRBV12-3 or TRBV12-4 and J usage is TRBJ2-7; 7 bases fit TRBD1. The junction had 7 bases not matched to a gene; V was cut back by 6 bases and J by 2 bases. The CDR3 is 14 amino acids. CDR3 bases: TGTGCCAGCAGCCAGACAGGGCGGGCCTACGAGCAGTACTTC. Translation gives CASSQTGRAYEQYF.

This chain uses TRBV12-3 or TRBV12-4 with TRBJ2-7, with D unclear. The CDR3 is 14 residues long. Trimming stripped 4 bases from V and 2 bases from J, with 12 bases between. The CDR3: CASSWTRTTYEQYF. As DNA, the CDR3 is TGTGCCAGCAGTTGGACCAGAACCACCTACGAGCAGTACTTC.

This clonotype was detected many times. The rearrangement uses TRBV7-2 and TRBJ2-4, with D perhaps TRBD1 or TRBD2 (5 bases each). Looked up from germline, CDR1 is SGHTA and CDR2 is FQGNSA. The CDR3 length is 13 residues. V was cut by 1 base and J by 12 bases, with 13 bases left in between. The CDR3 bases are TGTGCCAGCAGCTTAGATCGGGGCCCCCATCAGTACTTC. This sequence encodes CASSLDRGPHQYF.

This clonotype was counted ten times or more. CDR3 residues: CASSPRPHEQYF. CDR3 sequence (DNA): TGTGCCAGCAGCCCGAGGCCCCACGAGCAGTACTTC. This chain connects TRBV7-9 to TRBJ2-7; D is unresolved. Germline assignment: CDR1 SEHNR and CDR2 FQNEAQ (reference sequence). The CDR3 covers 12 residues. Trimming took off 5 bases at V and 5 bases at J, with 10 bases between the two ends.

This clonotype has at least ten counts. The chain carries TRBV18 and TRBJ1-2, with D tentatively TRBD1 (6 bases). CDR3 length equals 15 residues. Germline-derived CDR1 and CDR2 are KGHSH and LQKENI. V was cut by 0 bases and J by 4 bases, with 12 bases left in between. This chain's CDR3 is CASSPPVKDSYGYTF. The CDR3, as DNA: TGTGCCAGCTCACCACCCGTAAAGGACAGCTATGGCTACACCTTC.

The sample holds many counts of this clonotype. The genes are TRBV27 and TRBJ2-1, with D perhaps TRBD1 or TRBD2 (5 bases each). Germline V gene data show CDR1 as MNHEY and CDR2 as SMNVEV (reference sequence). V dropped 6 bases and J dropped 6 bases, with 18 bases sitting between them. The CDR3 spans 15 residues. Written as DNA, the CDR3 is TGTGCCAGCAGCCAAGGGGCGGGTAAGGGCAATGAGCAGTTCTTC. It encodes CASSQGAGKGNEQFF.

This clonotype was recorded many times. The V call is TRBV6-5, the J call TRBJ1-4, with 8 bases identical to TRBD1. The CDR3 contains 14 residues. Germline CDR1 is MNHEY and CDR2 is SVGAGI. V dropped 7 bases and J dropped 2; count of bases not matched to a gene: 3. CDR3 in DNA: TGTGCCAGCAAGACAGGGGTGACTAATGAAAAACTGTTTTTT. Amino acids: CASKTGVTNEKLFF.

Many counts were recorded for this clonotype. V usage is TRBV25-1 and J usage is TRBJ1-5; D remains ambiguous. The germline V gene encodes CDR1 MGHDK and CDR2 SYGVNS. V was trimmed by 6 bases and J by 2 bases, leaving 17 bases between them. CDR3 size: 16 residues. This CDR3 is CASSPPGVTGNQPQHF. The CDR3 DNA reads TGTGCCAGCAGCCCCCCTGGGGTTACGGGCAATCAGCCCCAGCATTTT. Full variable domain (missing parts from reference TRBV25-1 and TRBJ1-5): EADIYQTPRYLVIGTGKKITLECSQTMGHDKMYWYQQDPGMELHLIHYSYGVNSTEKGDLSSESTVSRIRTEHFPLTLESARPSHTSQYLCASSPPGVTGNQPQHFGDGTRLSIL.

Many counts were recorded for this clonotype. This chain links TRBV20-1 with TRBJ2-5; D gene ambiguous. Germline V gene lookup returns CDR1 DFQATT and CDR2 SNEGSKA (reference sequence). The CDR3 consists of 15 residues. The germline V and J ends were trimmed by 7 bases and 2 bases, with 20 bases remaining between them. In DNA form, the CDR3 reads TGCAGTGTCGCTCGACGGAGAAACTCGCAAGAGACCCAGTACTTC. Protein: CSVARRRNSQETQYF.

Comment on this clonotype: The conserved phenylalanine or tryptophan normally closing the CDR3 is absent here, so this likely arose from a read error. CDR3 amino acids: CSVEDEVRGDTQYY. CDR3 in DNA: TGCAGCGTTGAAGATGAGGTGAGGGGAGATACGCAGTATTAT. The V gene is TRBV29-1, the J gene TRBJ2-3; D may correspond to TRBD1 or TRBD2 (5 bases each). The V gene's germline CDR1 is SQVTM and CDR2 ANQGSEA. V shed 0 bases and J shed 5 bases, with 12 bases lying between them. This CDR3 has 14 residues.